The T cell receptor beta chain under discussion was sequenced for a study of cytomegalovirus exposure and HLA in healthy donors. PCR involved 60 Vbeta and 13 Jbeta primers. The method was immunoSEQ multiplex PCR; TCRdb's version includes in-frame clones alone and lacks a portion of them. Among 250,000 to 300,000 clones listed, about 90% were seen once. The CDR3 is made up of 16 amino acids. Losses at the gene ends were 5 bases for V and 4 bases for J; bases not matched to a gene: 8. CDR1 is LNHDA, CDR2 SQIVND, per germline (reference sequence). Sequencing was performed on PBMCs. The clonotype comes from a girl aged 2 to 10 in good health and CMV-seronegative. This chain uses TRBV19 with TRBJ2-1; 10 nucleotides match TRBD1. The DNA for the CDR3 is TGTGCCAGTAGTCTTACCGGGACAGGGGATTACAATGAGCAGTTCTTC. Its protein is CASSLTGTGDYNEQFF.